This entry lists 13 T cell receptor beta chains sequenced from one sample in a study of T cell clonotyping in hematopoietic cell transplantation. Clones were read by immunoSEQ multiplex PCR, and TCRdb kept only the in-frame ones, dropping some. Of some 26,000 clones listed, 82% were seen once; the top ten hold around 1.9%. The time point: recipient sample about 28 days before transplant, after cytoreduction. The input for sequencing was peripheral blood mononuclear cells, taken before stem cell transplant. The receptors come from a man in his forties with acute myeloid leukemia. Some clones in this sample may be carry-over from other donors' samples.

The V gene is TRBV4-1, the J gene TRBJ2-1, with D unclear. CDR3 length: 16 amino acids. Trimming left V 6 bases short and J 0 bases short, with 15 bases between. Per the germline V gene, CDR1 is MGHRA and CDR2 is YSYEKL. The CDR3: CASSQIDLFSYNEQFF. In DNA, the CDR3 is TGCGCCAGCAGTCAGATCGACCTCTTCTCCTACAATGAGCAGTTCTTC.

This clone appeared once. The genes are TRBV4-2 and TRBJ1-2; unclear D gene. Per germline, CDR1 LGHNA and CDR2 YNFKEQ. Trimming left V 0 bases short and J 8 bases short, with 16 bases between. There are 15 residues in the CDR3. CDR3: CASSQDVGAGYGYTF. DNA of the CDR3: TGTGCCAGCAGCCAAGATGTGGGTGCGGGGTACGGCTACACCTTC.

The J gene is TRBJ1-3, the V gene TRBV5-1; maybe TRBD1 (6 bases). This CDR3 contains 20 residues. The V gene's germline CDR1 is SGHRS and CDR2 YFSETQ. Trimming removed 3 bases from V and 1 base from J, with 26 bases in between. In nucleotides, the CDR3 is TGCGCCAGCAGCTCCAACGCCGGGACAAGTTACCAACTTTCTGGAAACACCATATATTTT. Translation gives CASSSNAGTSYQLSGNTIYF.

CDR3 nucleotides: TGTGCCAGTAGGCGCCAGGACAGCTCCTACGAGCAGTACTTC. Protein product: CASRRQDSSYEQYF. The chain couples TRBV19 to TRBJ2-7; D perhaps matches TRBD1 (6 bases). Germline lookup yields CDR1 LNHDA and CDR2 SQIVND (reference sequence). This CDR3 is 14 amino acids long. V shed 6 bases and J shed 0 bases, with 12 bases lying between them.

Only one count was recorded for this clone. The rearrangement joins TRBV29-1 to TRBJ2-3; D is tentatively TRBD1 or TRBD2 (5 bases each). The CDR3 sequence is 14 residues long. Trimming stripped 6 bases from V and 0 bases from J, with 13 bases between. CDR1 is SQVTM and CDR2 is ANQGSEA in the germline V gene. CDR3 protein: CSVAGSDSTDTQYF. CDR3 bases: TGCAGCGTCGCAGGGAGCGATAGCACAGATACGCAGTATTTT.

This chain uses TRBV19 with TRBJ2-7; D not certain. Trimming shortened V by 6 bases and J by 3 bases, and 15 bases separated the two germline ends. This CDR3 has 14 residues. Per the germline V gene, CDR1 is LNHDA and CDR2 is SQIVND (reference sequence). The chain's CDR3 is CASSQRPGVYEQYF. The CDR3 nucleotides are TGTGCCAGTAGCCAAAGGCCAGGCGTCTACGAGCAGTACTTC.

The chain uses TRBV30 and TRBJ2-3; 12 positions match TRBD1. Germline V CDR1 and CDR2: GTSNPN, SVGIG (reference sequence). The CDR3 sequence is 19 residues long. With V trimmed by 3 bases and J by 0 bases, 13 bases remained unmatched. The CDR3 sequence is CAWSRALPGQGASTDTQYF. DNA of the CDR3: TGTGCCTGGAGCCGCGCCCTTCCGGGACAGGGGGCCAGCACAGATACGCAGTATTTT.

The genes are TRBV5-8 and TRBJ2-7; 8 bases align to TRBD1. The CDR3 contains 14 residues. V lost 3 bases to trimming and J lost 6 bases; unmatched junction nucleotides: 8. Germline V gene lookup returns CDR1 SGHTS and CDR2 YDEGEE. The CDR3 DNA sequence: TGTGCCAGCAGCTGGGGACAGGTCCGGGGCGAGCAGTACTTC. The encoded protein is CASSWGQVRGEQYF.

The table lists this clone with a count of one. V gene TRBV5-4 combines with J gene TRBJ2-7; 9 bases agree with TRBD2. This CDR3 spans 15 amino acids. The germline gives CDR1 SGHNT, CDR2 YYREEE (reference sequence). V lost 1 base and J lost 4; bases outside the gene matches: 6. The CDR3 DNA is TGTGCCAGCAGCTTGTTAGCGGGGGCGACTTACGAGCAGTACTTC. It is translated as CASSLLAGATYEQYF.

There are a few counts of this clone. A junction boundary mismatches the germline segment, possibly from a read error. The CDR3 DNA reads TGTGCCAGCAAACAAACCCCTACAGCAATCCCCCTTTTT. Residues: CASKQTPTAIPLF. This chain connects TRBV2 to TRBJ2-3; no clear D gene. Germline lookup yields CDR1 SNHLY and CDR2 FYNNEI. The CDR3 runs 13 residues. Looking up the rest from reference TRBV2 and TRBJ2-3 gives the full variable domain: EPEVTQTPSHQVTQMGQEVILRCVPISNHLYFYWYRQILGQKVEFLVSFYNNEISEKSEIFDDQFSVERPDGSNFTLKIRSTKLEDSAMYFCASKQTPTAIPLFGPGTRLTVL.

This clone was seen a handful of times. The rearrangement links TRBV30 to TRBJ2-7; D ambiguous. From germline, CDR1 is GTSNPN and CDR2 SVGIG (reference sequence). The CDR3 extends over 11 amino acids. Trimming took 0 bases from V and 8 from J, leaving 8 bases between them. In DNA form, the CDR3 reads TGTGCCTGGAGTGTAGGTGGCCAGCAGTACTTC. It yields the protein CAWSVGGQQYF. Supplemented by reference TRBV30 and TRBJ2-7, the full variable domain reads SQTIHQWPATLVQPVGSPLSLECTVEGTSNPNLYWYRQAAGRGLQLLFYSVGIGQISSEVPQNLSASRPQDRQFILSSKKLLLSDSGFYLCAWSVGGQQYFGPGTRLTVT.

This sequence joins TRBV6-1 and TRBJ1-1; TRBD1 matches at 9 bases. Germline V gene data show CDR1 as MNHNS and CDR2 as SASEGT. V lost 6 bases and J lost 4; bases outside the gene matches: 6. CDR3 length: 14 residues. CDR3 bases: TGTGCCAGCAGGATCGACAGGGGGGCCACTGAAGCTTTCTTT. It is translated as CASRIDRGATEAFF.

The chain recombines TRBV30 with TRBJ2-1; a possible D gene is TRBD1 (6 bases). From germline, CDR1 is GTSNPN and CDR2 SVGIG (reference sequence). Trimming left V 3 bases short and J 6 bases short, with 12 bases between. The CDR3 totals 13 residues. The CDR3 is CAWSFGQSNEQFF. CDR3 sequence (DNA): TGTGCCTGGAGCTTCGGACAGTCCAATGAGCAGTTCTTC.